This record concerns one T cell receptor beta chain sequence. Looked up from germline, CDR1 is SGHRS and CDR2 is YFSETQ. V lost 2 bases, J lost 8 bases, and 3 bases stayed unmatched. This CDR3 contains 13 residues. This entry comes from a study of blood T cell repertoires in COVID-19. Study background: Some COVID-19 samples were acute and others convalescent; all came from the United States, Italy and Spain. The analysed material was cDNA or gDNA that came from T cells, B-cell-depleted T cells, or PBMCs.

Original methodology: Quantification of nucleated cells was approximated via reference gene primer amplification. Repertoires were generated with immunoSEQ multiplex PCR, while TCRdb's copy carries only in-frame clones and drops some. V, J and clone size are taken as reported in that table, and D and trimming were inferred from the DNA itself. The sample holds more than 90,000 clones, more than 75% seen once. The receptor comes from a man aged 40-55 years with acute or convalescent COVID-19. The chain employs TRBV5-1 and TRBJ2-1, with 8 bases identical to TRBD1. The sample taken for sequencing was peripheral blood. The CDR3 coding sequence is TGCGCCAGCAGCTTCCCAGGGGGCTATGAGCAGTTCTTC. Residues: CASSFPGGYEQFF.